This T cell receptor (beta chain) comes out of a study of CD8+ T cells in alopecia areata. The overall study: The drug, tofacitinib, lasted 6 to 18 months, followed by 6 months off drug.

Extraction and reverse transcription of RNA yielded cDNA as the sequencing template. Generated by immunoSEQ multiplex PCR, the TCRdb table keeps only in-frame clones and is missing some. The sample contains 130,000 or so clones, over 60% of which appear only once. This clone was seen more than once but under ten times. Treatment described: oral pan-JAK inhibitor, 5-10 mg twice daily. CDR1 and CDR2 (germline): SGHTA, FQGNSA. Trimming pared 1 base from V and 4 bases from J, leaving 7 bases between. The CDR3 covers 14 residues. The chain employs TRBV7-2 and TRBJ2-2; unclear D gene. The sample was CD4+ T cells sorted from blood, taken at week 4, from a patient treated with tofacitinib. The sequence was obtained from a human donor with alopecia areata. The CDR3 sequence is CASSLGTLTGELFF. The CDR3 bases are TGTGCCAGCAGCTTAGGGACCCTCACCGGGGAGCTGTTTTTT.